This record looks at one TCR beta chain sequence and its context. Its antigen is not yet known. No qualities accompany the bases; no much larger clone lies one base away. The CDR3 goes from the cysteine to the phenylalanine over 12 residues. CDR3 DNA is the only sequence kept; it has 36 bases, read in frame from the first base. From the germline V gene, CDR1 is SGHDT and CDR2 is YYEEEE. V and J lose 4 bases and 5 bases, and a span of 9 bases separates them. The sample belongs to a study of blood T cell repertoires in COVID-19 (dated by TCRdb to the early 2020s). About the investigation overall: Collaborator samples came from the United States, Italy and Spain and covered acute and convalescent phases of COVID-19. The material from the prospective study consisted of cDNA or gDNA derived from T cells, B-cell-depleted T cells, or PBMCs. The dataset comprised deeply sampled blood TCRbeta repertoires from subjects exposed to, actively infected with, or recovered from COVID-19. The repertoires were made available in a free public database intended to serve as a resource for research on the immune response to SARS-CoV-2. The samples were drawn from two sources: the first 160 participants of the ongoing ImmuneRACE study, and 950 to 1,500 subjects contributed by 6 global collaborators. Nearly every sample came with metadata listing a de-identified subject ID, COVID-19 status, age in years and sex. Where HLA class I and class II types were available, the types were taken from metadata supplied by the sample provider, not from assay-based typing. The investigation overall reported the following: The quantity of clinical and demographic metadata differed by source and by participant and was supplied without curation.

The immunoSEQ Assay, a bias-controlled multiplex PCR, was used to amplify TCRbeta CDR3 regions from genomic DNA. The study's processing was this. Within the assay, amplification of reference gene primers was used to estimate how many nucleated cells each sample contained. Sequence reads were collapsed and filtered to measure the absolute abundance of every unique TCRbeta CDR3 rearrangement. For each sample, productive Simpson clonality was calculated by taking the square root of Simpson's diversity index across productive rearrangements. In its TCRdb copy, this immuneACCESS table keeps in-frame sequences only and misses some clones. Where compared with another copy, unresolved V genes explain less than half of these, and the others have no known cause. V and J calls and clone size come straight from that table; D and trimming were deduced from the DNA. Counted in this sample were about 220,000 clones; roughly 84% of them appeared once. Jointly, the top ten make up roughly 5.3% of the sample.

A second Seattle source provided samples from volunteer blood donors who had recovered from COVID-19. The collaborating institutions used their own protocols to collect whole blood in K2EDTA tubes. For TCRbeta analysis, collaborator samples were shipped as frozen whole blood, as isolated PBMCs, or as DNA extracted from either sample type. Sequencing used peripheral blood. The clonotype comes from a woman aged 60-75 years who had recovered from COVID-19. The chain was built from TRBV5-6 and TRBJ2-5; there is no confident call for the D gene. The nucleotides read TGTGCCAGCAGCCTAGGCTGGGAGACCCAGTACTTC. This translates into CASSLGWETQYF.